A selection of T cell receptor beta chains follows, all from one sample in a study of early T cells in non-severe SARS-CoV-2 infection. Using its own MiXCR run on the 5' RACE reads, TCRdb lists one record per CDR3 protein. The profile covers 86,000 or so distinct CDR3 sequences, with 5.5% to 7.5% appearing a single time and 6.5% to 9% taken by the ten largest. Source material: whole blood. The receptors were gathered from an adult who was a healthcare worker with PCR-confirmed SARS-CoV-2 infection or an uninfected control (not recorded which). Each CDR3 is given with its conserved first and last residue. D genes are given only for firm matches. Size is omitted from some rows. Given values are once, few, many or a class for expanded clones.

clone_size j_call v_call d_call cdr3_length cdr3_nt cdr3_aa
few TRBJ2-1 TRBV6-2/TRBV6-3 - 12 TGTGCCAGCAGCGACCGGGGGAATGAGCAGTTCTTC CASSDRGNEQFF
many TRBJ2-7 TRBV6-2/TRBV6-3 TRBD2 15 TGTGCCAGCTTGGAGGAAACTAGCGGGAGCTACGAGCAGTACTTC CASLEETSGSYEQYF
many TRBJ2-7 TRBV20-1 TRBD1 14 TGCAGTGCTATAAGACAGGGAGTAAATGGCGAGCAGTACTTC CSAIRQGVNGEQYF
many TRBJ1-2 TRBV20-1 - 13 TGCAGTGCTACTAGGGAACAGGGAAGGGGCTACACCTTC CSATREQGRGYTF
few TRBJ2-1 TRBV6-6 - 16 TGTGCCAGCAGTTACTCACACAGGTCCAGCCACAATGAGCAGTTCTTC CASSYSHRSSHNEQFF
- TRBJ2-5 TRBV18 - 14 TGTGCCAGCTCATTCAACACCGCGGGGGAGACCCAGTACTTC CASSFNTAGETQYF
- TRBJ1-5 TRBV5-6 - 14 TGTGCCAGCAGCCGGAGGAGTAGCAATCAGCCCCAGCATTTT CASSRRSSNQPQHF
few TRBJ1-1 TRBV5-4 - 13 TGTGCCAGCAGCGGAGGCGGGAACACTGAAGCTTTCTTT CASSGGGNTEAFF
- TRBJ2-7 TRBV7-9 - 14 TGTGCCAGCAGCTTAAGTGTACAGGGTTACGAGCAGTACTTC CASSLSVQGYEQYF
many TRBJ1-2 TRBV29-1 - 12 TGCAGCGTTGTTGGAGAAAACTATGGCTACACCTTC CSVVGENYGYTF
many TRBJ2-7 TRBV20-1 - 14 TGCAGTGCTAGTAGGGGCGGGGACTCCTACGAGCAGTACTTC CSASRGGDSYEQYF
few TRBJ2-3 TRBV4-1 - 15 TGCGCCAGCAGTGTTAGGGACCAATCCACAGATACGCAGTATTTT CASSVRDQSTDTQYF
- TRBJ2-7 TRBV20-1 TRBD1 14 TGCAGTGCCAAAAAACCGACAGGGAACCACGAGCAGTACTTC CSAKKPTGNHEQYF
few TRBJ2-1 TRBV6-2/TRBV6-3 TRBD2 18 TGTGCCAGCAGTTACTCGATCTTAGGGACTAGCGGGGCTAATGAGCAGTTCTTC CASSYSILGTSGANEQFF
few TRBJ2-7 TRBV5-1 - 15 TGCGCCAGCAGCTTGGTCGGGGGCCCGACCTACGAGCAGTACTTC CASSLVGGPTYEQYF
many TRBJ1-2 TRBV29-1 - 13 TGCAGCGTTGAACGTCCTGACCGTGGGGGCTACACCTTC CSVERPDRGGYTF
many TRBJ2-1 TRBV5-6 - 16 TGTGCCAGCAGCTTGGCCCCTGTGATAGCCTACAATGAGCAGTTCTTC CASSLAPVIAYNEQFF
few TRBJ2-7 TRBV14 - 12 TGTGCCAGCAGCCAGCGGGTTTGCGAGCAGTACTTC CASSQRVCEQYF
few TRBJ1-2 TRBV20-1 TRBD1 16 TGCAGTGCTAGAGATAGCCCCGGGACAGGAAACTATGGCTACACCTTC CSARDSPGTGNYGYTF
few TRBJ1-5 TRBV20-1 - 14 TGCAGTGCGAAAACGGACAGCTCGAATCAGCCCCAGCATTTT CSAKTDSSNQPQHF
few TRBJ2-3 TRBV7-2 - 13 TGTGCCAGCAGCGACGGAATGTTCGATACGCAGTATTTT CASSDGMFDTQYF
few TRBJ2-4 TRBV12-5 - 15 TGTGCTAGTGGCGGACAAGGCCCAGCCAAAAACATTCAGTACTTC CASGGQGPAKNIQYF
- TRBJ1-5 TRBV20-1 - 14 TGCAGTGCTATTCGGGGGGCTAGCAATCAGCCCCAGCATTTT CSAIRGASNQPQHF
many TRBJ1-1 TRBV7-2 - 13 TGTGCCAGCAGCCCCTGGGGTTTCACTGAAGCTTTCTTT CASSPWGFTEAFF
few TRBJ2-3 TRBV7-2 - 15 TGTGCCAGCAGCCTGGGACTTACTCTCGGGGATACGCAGTATTTT CASSLGLTLGDTQYF
few TRBJ2-3 TRBV25-1 - 13 TGTGCCAGCAGTGATCGACAGATTGCTACGCAGTATTTT CASSDRQIATQYF
- TRBJ1-1 TRBV7-2 TRBD1 16 TGTGCCAGCAGCTCCCGAGGGTCAGGGGGCAACACTGAAGCTTTCTTT CASSSRGSGGNTEAFF
- TRBJ1-1 TRBV20-1 - 13 TGCAGTGCTAGAGATGGCCGGGGCACTGAAGCTTTCTTT CSARDGRGTEAFF
many TRBJ1-2 TRBV27 - 14 TGTGCCAGCAGTTCTTGGACAGAGGGCTATGGCTACACCTTC CASSSWTEGYGYTF
few TRBJ1-1 TRBV9 - 13 TGTGCCAGCAGCTTACAGGTCTACACTGAAGCTTTCTTT CASSLQVYTEAFF
few TRBJ2-5 TRBV6-6 - 15 TGTGCCAGCAGTCAAGACGGGGAGGTCGGAAAGACCCAGTACTTC CASSQDGEVGKTQYF
many TRBJ2-7 TRBV4-1 - 14 TGCGCCAGCAGCCAACCGGACAGCTCCTACGAGCAGTACTTC CASSQPDSSYEQYF
few TRBJ2-5 TRBV6-2/TRBV6-3 - 11 TGTGCCAGCAGGGACATCGAGACCCAGTACTTC CASRDIETQYF
many TRBJ2-1 TRBV10-1 - 15 TGCGCCAGCAGTGAACCAGCGGACTCCTACAATGAGCAGTTCTTC CASSEPADSYNEQFF
many TRBJ2-4 TRBV19 TRBD1 15 TGTGCCAGTAGTAAACAGGGGGATGCCAAAAACATTCAGTACTTC CASSKQGDAKNIQYF
few TRBJ2-7 TRBV28 - 14 TGTGCCAGCAGCCTGACAGACCTGCCCTACGAGCAGTACTTC CASSLTDLPYEQYF
many TRBJ2-5 TRBV5-1 TRBD1 13 TGCGCCAGCAGCCGAGACAGGGGTGAGACCCAGTACTTC CASSRDRGETQYF
- TRBJ2-7 TRBV7-9 TRBD2 14 TGTGCCAGCAGTAAGGGAGGGAGTCCCTACGAGCAGTACTTC CASSKGGSPYEQYF
- TRBJ2-7 TRBV3-1 TRBD1 16 TGTGCCAGCAGCCAGGGACAGGGGGCGCCTTCCTACGAGCAGTACTTC CASSQGQGAPSYEQYF
many TRBJ2-2 TRBV20-1 TRBD2 14 TGCAGTGCCAAACTAGCGGGGGGTACCGGGGAGCTGTTTTTT CSAKLAGGTGELFF
many TRBJ1-2 TRBV20-1 - 12 TGCAGTGCTAGAGATCCAGGGTATGGCTACACCTTC CSARDPGYGYTF
many TRBJ2-1 TRBV7-9 TRBD2 14 TGTGCCAGCAGCGGCCGGGACTACAACAATGAGCAGTTCTTC CASSGRDYNNEQFF